This T cell receptor (beta chain) is drawn from a study of shared clonotypes between healthy human individuals. Findings and limits, study-wide: The study found lower generation probabilities in non-shared clonotypes than in those shared by all four donors. Rarefaction curves obtained for sorted subsets showed sequencing incomplete despite large depth.

On this clone itself: What it binds is not known.

This CDR3 has 11 residues. Trimming cost V 5 bases and J 3 bases, with 4 bases left between them. Germline V CDR1 and CDR2: SGDLS, YYNGEE. Researchers ran the assay at a deep level. Clones were sequenced by immunoSEQ multiplex PCR, and TCRdb holds only the in-frame ones, with some missing. Seen here are nearly 2 million clones, about 95% observed once, and the top ten hold 1% to 1.5%. Positive CCR7 selection of CD45RO-negative cells yielded the naive CD8 cells, and terminally differentiated effector memory CD45RA+ cells were excluded. Everyone who donated was a Caucasian adult who lived in Nashville, Tennessee.

This TCR derives from a man younger than 35 in good health. This chain joins TRBV9 and TRBJ2-3; no reliable D call. The material sequenced was naive CD8+ T cells sorted from blood. DNA for the CDR3: TGTGCCAGCAGTGAAACAGATACGCAGTATTTT. Translation: CASSETDTQYF. The entire variable domain, with the rest obtained from reference TRBV9 and TRBJ2-3, is as follows: DSGVTQTPKHLITATGQRVTLRCSPRSGDLSVYWYQQSLDQGLQFLIQYYNGEERAKGNILERFSAQQFPDLHSELNLSSLELGDSALYFCASSETDTQYFGPGTRLTVL.